Presented here are 9 T cell receptor beta chains from one specimen sequenced in a study of cytomegalovirus exposure and HLA in healthy donors (dated by TCRdb to about 2017). Receptor libraries were prepared by the immunoSEQ multiplex PCR assay. For the multiplex PCR, a mixture combining 60 forward primers for TCR Vbeta segments and 13 reverse primers for TCR Jbeta segments was used. TCRdb's version of the immuneACCESS table is confined to in-frame rearrangements and falls short of the full clone set. An unresolved V gene accounts for under half of the shortfall where checked; the remainder is of unknown origin. Recorded for this sample are roughly 190,000 clones; roughly 86% of them occurred a single time. The ten largest clones capture approximately 3.6% of the sample. The sequenced sample was PBMCs. These receptors came from a man aged 40-49 years in good health and CMV-seropositive.

This clone was seen a handful of times. J is TRBJ1-2 and V is TRBV28; D might be TRBD1 (6 bases). The CDR3 contains 15 residues. CDR1 MDHEN and CDR2 SYDVKM come from the germline V gene. The germline V and J ends were trimmed by 3 bases and 2 bases, with 13 bases remaining between them. The CDR3 coding sequence is TGTGCCAGCAGTTTTACAGGGTATTGGAACTATGGCTACACCTTC. As protein: CASSFTGYWNYGYTF.

The V call is TRBV6-1, the J call TRBJ1-2; no clear D. The CDR3 totals 12 residues. The germline V gene has CDR1 MNHNS and CDR2 SASEGT. Between the trimmed V and J ends, which lost 1 base and 9 bases, there was a span of 9 bases. As DNA, the CDR3 is TGTGCCAGCAGTGAAGAGTGGGAGAGCTACACCTTC. Translating gives CASSEEWESYTF.

Only a few counts were recorded for this clone. V and J are TRBV14 and TRBJ2-2; 10 bases map to TRBD1. Trimming removed 8 bases from V and 1 base from J; junction bases left unmatched: 4. In germline, CDR1 is SGHDN, CDR2 FVKESK. The CDR3 spans 15 residues. The chain's CDR3 is CASADRGQNTGELFF. The CDR3 DNA follows: TGTGCCAGCGCCGACAGGGGGCAGAACACCGGGGAGCTGTTTTTT.

The chain carries TRBV25-1 and TRBJ1-1; TRBD1 is a possible D gene (6 bases). The CDR3 runs 15 residues. Germline V gene data show CDR1 as MGHDK and CDR2 as SYGVNS. V dropped 5 bases and J dropped 3 bases, with 16 bases sitting between them. In nucleotides, the CDR3 is TGTGCCAGCAGTTTGATTGGGGGCCCGGACACTGAAGCTTTCTTT. It specifies CASSLIGGPDTEAFF.

Turning to this clone: A read error may account for a junction end that differs from germline. The chain links TRBV5-1 to TRBJ1-5; 10 bases map to TRBD1. In germline, CDR1 is SGHRS, CDR2 YFSETQ. This CDR3 has 15 amino acids. The CDR3: CASSLGQGAGQTQHF. The CDR3 coding sequence is TGCGCCAGCAGCTTGGGACAGGGGGCTGGTCAGACCCAGCATTTT.

The chain is built from TRBV4-2 and TRBJ2-3; 10 nucleotides agree with TRBD2. The ends lost 4 bases at V and 1 base at J; junction bases unmatched: 5. The germline CDR1 and CDR2 sequences are LGHNA and YNFKEQ. The CDR3 covers 16 residues. The CDR3 loop reads CASSRLGTSGTDTQYF. DNA of the CDR3: TGTGCCAGCAGCCGATTAGGGACTAGCGGCACAGATACGCAGTATTTT.

The chain combines TRBV5-8 with TRBJ1-4; TRBD1 is a possible D gene (6 bases). Trimming left V 4 bases short and J 3 bases short, with 10 bases between. The CDR3 runs to 14 residues. Germline V CDR1 and CDR2: SGHTS, YDEGEE. CDR3 amino acids: CASSPRQANEKLFF. DNA for the CDR3: TGTGCCAGCAGCCCCCGACAGGCTAATGAAAAACTGTTTTTT.

This chain connects TRBV5-6 to TRBJ2-1; 8 bases line up with TRBD2. Germline V gives CDR1 SGHDT, CDR2 YYEEEE. Trimming removed 4 bases from V and 2 bases from J; junction bases left unmatched: 8. The CDR3 runs 16 residues. CDR3 in amino acids: CASSLRTSFPYNEQFF. In DNA, the CDR3 is TGTGCCAGCAGCCTCCGGACTAGCTTCCCCTACAATGAGCAGTTCTTC.

The chain couples TRBV7-8 to TRBJ2-2; D might be TRBD1 (6 bases). The CDR3 runs 15 residues. Germline V lookup: CDR1 SGHVS, CDR2 FQNEAQ. Deletions cut 2 bases from V and 8 bases from J, with 15 bases between. The chain's CDR3 is CASSLPGTRRGELFF. CDR3 DNA sequence: TGTGCCAGCAGCTTACCCGGGACACGTAGGGGGGAGCTGTTTTTT.